The 23 T cell receptor beta chains reported below all come from one sample, sequenced in a study of cytomegalovirus exposure and HLA in healthy donors. Amplification used 60 Vbeta primers and 13 Jbeta primers. Clones were read by immunoSEQ multiplex PCR, and TCRdb kept only the in-frame ones, dropping some. The top ten hold more than 3.5% of the sample, which has approximately 90,000 clones, around 77% seen once. Sequencing used PBMCs. The receptors shown here come from a man between 25 and 39 years old in good health and CMV-seronegative.

The rearrangement uses TRBV5-4 and TRBJ1-2; D gene ambiguous. In germline, CDR1 is SGHNT, CDR2 YYREEE (reference sequence). V was pared by 0 bases and J by 8 bases, with 23 bases between. The CDR3 loop spans 17 amino acids. In nucleotides, the CDR3 is TGTGCCAGCAGCTTGGCCGGTGGAGGGCGCCGTGGCATAGGCTACACCTTC. Its translation is CASSLAGGGRRGIGYTF.

The V call is TRBV28, the J call TRBJ2-5; possible D gene TRBD1, 5 bases. Germline CDR1 reads MDHEN; CDR2 reads SYDVKM. V dropped 9 bases and J dropped 4 bases, with 18 bases sitting between them. CDR3 length: 14 residues. This CDR3 reads CASLTATRLETQYF. CDR3 coding DNA: TGTGCCAGTTTGACAGCAACAAGGTTAGAGACCCAGTACTTC.

The rearrangement uses TRBV7-2 and TRBJ2-3, with 8 bases lining up with TRBD2. The germline CDR1 and CDR2 sequences are SGHTA and FQGNSA. There are 14 residues in the CDR3. After removal of 4 bases from V and 2 bases from J, the junction contained 2 bases not matched to a gene. The CDR3 region has the DNA TGTGCCAGCAGCTCGACTAGCGTCACAGATACGCAGTATTTT. Translated, it gives CASSSTSVTDTQYF.

This clone was seen just once. The V and J genes are TRBV6-5 and TRBJ1-2, with D hard to call. Trimming left V 0 bases short and J 4 bases short, with 9 bases between. This CDR3 contains 14 residues. Germline lookup yields CDR1 MNHEY and CDR2 SVGAGI. CDR3 nucleotide sequence: TGTGCCAGCAGTTACTCGACAATCGGCTATGGCTACACCTTC. This encodes CASSYSTIGYGYTF.

This clone occurred once. The gene calls are TRBV28 and TRBJ2-7, with 11 bases matching TRBD2. The DNA end lines up better with TRBJ2-5; the J call may be wrong. The CDR3 has 14 amino acids. Germline V gene sequence: CDR1 MDHEN, CDR2 SYDVKM. CDR3 amino acids: CASSLGLAGETQYF. CDR3 DNA: TGTGCCAGCAGTTTAGGACTAGCGGGAGAGACCCAGTACTTC.

In this sample, this clone turned up once. V and J are TRBV7-8 and TRBJ2-1, with 8 bases matching TRBD1. CDR1 is SGHVS and CDR2 is FQNEAQ in the germline V gene. CDR3 length: 16 amino acids. The V gene end was trimmed by 7 bases and the J gene end by 14 bases; junction bases not matched to a gene: 22. The CDR3 coding sequence is TGTGCCAGCACCCGACAGGGGACGGAGATCCCTAGGTATGAGTTCTTC. Its protein is CASTRQGTEIPRYEFF.

With regard to this clone: Other nucleotide sequences in the sample specify the same CDR3. The J gene is TRBJ2-7, the V gene TRBV18; 10 bases map to TRBD1. Germline lookup yields CDR1 KGHSH and CDR2 LQKENI. V dropped 3 bases and J dropped 1; count of bases not matched to a gene: 3. The CDR3 extends over 15 amino acids. Written as DNA, the CDR3 is TGTGCCAGCTCACCCCCGGGACAGGGGTCCTACGAGCAGTACTTC. This translates into CASSPPGQGSYEQYF.

This chain joins TRBV7-6 and TRBJ1-1, with a tentative D call TRBD1 (6 bases). CDR3 size: 14 residues. Trimming stripped 5 bases from V and 5 bases from J, with 15 bases between. Germline CDR1 reads SGHVS; CDR2 reads FNYEAQ. This chain's CDR3 is CASSLRGRGTEAFF. In nucleotides, the CDR3 is TGTGCCAGCAGCCTCAGGGGACGGGGTACTGAAGCTTTCTTT.

J is TRBJ1-2 and V is TRBV28; unclear D gene. In germline, CDR1 is MDHEN, CDR2 SYDVKM. The CDR3 has 15 residues. Trimming left V 2 bases short and J 5 bases short, with 15 bases between. The CDR3 reads CASSLAPASEYGYTF. The CDR3 bases are TGTGCCAGCAGTTTAGCTCCGGCTTCGGAGTATGGCTACACCTTC.

This sequence joins TRBV2 and TRBJ1-2; the match to TRBD1 covers 7 bases. Germline assignment: CDR1 SNHLY and CDR2 FYNNEI. CDR3 length: 14 residues. V trimming: 6 bases; J trimming: 3 bases; junction bases outside the gene matches: 7. The CDR3: CASRDRAGYYGYTF. For the CDR3, the DNA is TGTGCCAGCAGAGACAGGGCCGGATACTATGGCTACACCTTC.

This clone came up a few times. The gene calls are TRBV27 and TRBJ1-5, with D tentatively TRBD1 (5 bases). The CDR3 runs to 14 residues. CDR1 MNHEY and CDR2 SMNVEV come from the germline V gene (reference sequence). Deletions cut 0 bases from V and 6 bases from J, with 9 bases between. The CDR3 region has the DNA TGTGCCAGCAGTTTATCGGCAGGGATTCAGCCCCAGCATTTT. Its translation is CASSLSAGIQPQHF.

J is TRBJ1-6 and V is TRBV10-3; D may be TRBD1 (5 bases). CDR1 and CDR2 from the germline V gene are ENHRY and SYGVKD. Trimming left V 6 bases short and J 2 bases short, with 17 bases between. The length of the CDR3 is 17 residues. CDR3 protein: CAIRAGGGATYNSPLHF. CDR3 coding DNA: TGTGCCATCAGGGCGGGGGGGGGTGCTACCTATAATTCACCCCTCCACTTT.

This rearrangement joins TRBV5-1 to TRBJ2-2; 9 bases are a match to TRBD1. Trimming cost V 4 bases and J 6 bases; bases outside gene matches: 4. Germline V gene lookup returns CDR1 SGHRS and CDR2 YFSETQ. The length of the CDR3 is 14 residues. CDR3 residues: CASSGDRVAGELFF. For the CDR3, the DNA is TGCGCCAGCAGCGGGGACAGGGTGGCCGGGGAGCTGTTTTTT. Full variable domain (outside the CDR3, taken from reference TRBV5-1 and TRBJ2-2): KAGVTQTPRYLIKTRGQQVTLSCSPISGHRSVSWYQQTPGQGLQFLFEYFSETQRNKGNFPGRFSGRQFSNSRSEMNVSTLELGDSALYLCASSGDRVAGELFFGEGSRLTVL.

This clone was observed once. The rearrangement joins TRBV30 to TRBJ1-4, with 7 bases aligning to TRBD1. Looked up from germline, CDR1 is GTSNPN and CDR2 is SVGIG (reference sequence). Losses at the gene ends were 3 bases for V and 8 bases for J; bases not matched to a gene: 3. The CDR3 contains 12 residues. The CDR3 region is CAWSPGGEKLFF. For the CDR3, the DNA is TGTGCCTGGAGCCCAGGGGGAGAAAAACTGTTTTTT.

The chain has TRBV5-4 and TRBJ1-2; 7 bases are a match to TRBD1. This CDR3 is 13 amino acids long. V was pared by 0 bases and J by 7 bases, with 3 bases of the junction left unmatched. Germline CDR1 and CDR2: SGHNT and YYREEE (reference sequence). The CDR3: CASSLEGAAGYTF. As DNA, the CDR3 is TGTGCCAGCAGCTTGGAGGGGGCTGCTGGCTACACCTTC.

V is TRBV9 and J is TRBJ2-7; 7 bases map to TRBD2. From germline, CDR1 is SGDLS and CDR2 YYNGEE. V trimming: 3 bases; J trimming: 2 bases; junction bases outside the gene matches: 8. The CDR3 runs to 15 residues. CDR3 sequence (DNA): TGTGCCAGCAGCGCCAGGGAGGGTCCCCCCTACGAGCAGTACTTC. This gives the protein CASSAREGPPYEQYF.

By its share, this clone is medium-sized. The rearrangement uses TRBV28 and TRBJ1-2; 7 bases match TRBD1. There are 14 residues in the CDR3. Losses at the gene ends were 10 bases for V and 6 bases for J; bases not matched to a gene: 14. Germline V lookup: CDR1 MDHEN, CDR2 SYDVKM. CDR3 sequence: CAIPRQGGYNGYTF. The CDR3 DNA follows: TGTGCCATCCCCCGACAGGGAGGATACAATGGCTACACCTTC.

The chain's CDR3 is CASSLNVYRQTSNYGYTF. CDR3 nucleotide sequence: TGTGCCAGCAGTTTGAACGTGTATAGACAGACTTCTAACTATGGCTACACCTTC. The V and J genes are TRBV28 and TRBJ1-2, with D tentatively TRBD1 (5 bases). V was pared by 3 bases and J by 0 bases, with 20 bases between. The germline V gene has CDR1 MDHEN and CDR2 SYDVKM. The CDR3 extends over 18 amino acids.

This clone was counted a few times. The gene calls are TRBV5-8 and TRBJ1-6; D is unresolved. The CDR3 has 15 residues. V was trimmed by 4 bases and J by 9 bases, leaving 17 bases between them. Germline CDR1 and CDR2: SGHTS and YDEGEE. CDR3 coding DNA: TGTGCCAGCAGCATTGTTAGGAGTCTAATTTCACCCCTCCACTTT. It translates to CASSIVRSLISPLHF.

In the case of this clone: A junction end diverges from the germline sequence, so it may reflect a read error. This sequence joins TRBV5-4 and TRBJ2-5; 7 bases map to TRBD2. From germline, CDR1 is SGHNT and CDR2 YYREEE (reference sequence). The CDR3 is 15 residues long. CDR3 in amino acids: CASSSAGGTQKTQYF. In nucleotides, the CDR3 is TGTGCCAGCAGCTCTGCCGGGGGGACCCAAAAGACCCAGTACTTC.

The rearrangement uses TRBV28 and TRBJ2-2, with 16 bases fitting TRBD2. CDR3 length: 17 residues. The germline V gene encodes CDR1 MDHEN and CDR2 SYDVKM. V dropped 3 bases and J dropped 8; count of bases not matched to a gene: 6. The CDR3 bases are TGTGCCAGCAGTTTTTGGGGACTAGCGGGAGGGCCAGGGGAGCTGTTTTTT. It translates to CASSFWGLAGGPGELFF.

This chain connects TRBV6-5 to TRBJ2-2; D gene uncertain. Trimming took off 5 bases at V and 2 bases at J, with 6 bases between the two ends. The length of the CDR3 is 13 residues. Germline V gene sequence: CDR1 MNHEY, CDR2 SVGAGI. In DNA form, the CDR3 reads TGTGCCAGCAGTCAGGAAAACACCGGGGAGCTGTTTTTT. It translates to CASSQENTGELFF.

This chain joins TRBV19 and TRBJ2-6, with TRBD1 matching over 10 bases. J was trimmed by 0 bases and V by 6 bases; bases with no gene match: 11. Per the germline V gene, CDR1 is LNHDA and CDR2 is SQIVND (reference sequence). This CDR3 spans 19 amino acids. The CDR3 DNA reads TGTGCCAGTAGCCTCAGGGTAGGGACAGGGGCCTCTGGGGCCAACGTCCTGACTTTC. Protein product: CASSLRVGTGASGANVLTF.